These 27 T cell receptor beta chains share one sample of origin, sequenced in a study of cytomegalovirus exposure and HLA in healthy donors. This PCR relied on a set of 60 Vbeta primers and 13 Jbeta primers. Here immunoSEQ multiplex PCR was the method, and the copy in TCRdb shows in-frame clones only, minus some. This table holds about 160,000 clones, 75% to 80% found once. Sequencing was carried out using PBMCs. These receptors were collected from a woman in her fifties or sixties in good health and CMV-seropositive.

CDR3 nucleotide sequence: TGTGCCAGTAGTTTCTCGGGGGACTCCTACAATGAGCAGTTCTTC. Amino acid sequence: CASSFSGDSYNEQFF. The chain has TRBV19 and TRBJ2-1, with D possibly being TRBD2 (6 bases). Trimming removed 5 bases from V and 0 bases from J, with 11 bases in between. This CDR3 is built from 15 residues. The germline V gene encodes CDR1 LNHDA and CDR2 SQIVND (reference sequence). The full variable domain, with the rest looked up from reference TRBV19 and TRBJ2-1, is DGGITQSPKYLFRKEGQNVTLSCEQNLNHDAMYWYRQDPGQGLRLIYYSQIVNDFQKGDIAEGYSVSREKKESFPLTVTSAQKNPTAFYLCASSFSGDSYNEQFFGPGTRLTVL.

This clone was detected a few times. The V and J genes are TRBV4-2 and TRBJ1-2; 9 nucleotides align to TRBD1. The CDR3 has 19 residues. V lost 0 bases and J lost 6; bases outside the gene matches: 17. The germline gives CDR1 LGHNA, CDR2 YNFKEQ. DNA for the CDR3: TGTGCCAGCAGCCAAGATAAGGGACAGGGTAACCACCGGCAAAATGGCTACACCTTC. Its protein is CASSQDKGQGNHRQNGYTF.

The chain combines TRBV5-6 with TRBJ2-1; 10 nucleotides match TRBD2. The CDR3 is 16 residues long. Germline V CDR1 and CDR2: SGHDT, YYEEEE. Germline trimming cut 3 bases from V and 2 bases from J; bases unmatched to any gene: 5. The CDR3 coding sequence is TGTGCCAGCAGCTCACGACTAGCGGGCACCTACAATGAGCAGTTCTTC. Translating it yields CASSSRLAGTYNEQFF.

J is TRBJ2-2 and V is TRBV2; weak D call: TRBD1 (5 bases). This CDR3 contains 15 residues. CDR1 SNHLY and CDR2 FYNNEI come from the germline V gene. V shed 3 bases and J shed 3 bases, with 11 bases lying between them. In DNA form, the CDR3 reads TGTGCCAGCAGTGAGGGGCCTTTCCACACCGGGGAGCTGTTTTTT. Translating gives CASSEGPFHTGELFF. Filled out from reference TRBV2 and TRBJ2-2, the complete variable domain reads EPEVTQTPSHQVTQMGQEVILRCVPISNHLYFYWYRQILGQKVEFLVSFYNNEISEKSEIFDDQFSVERPDGSNFTLKIRSTKLEDSAMYFCASSEGPFHTGELFFGEGSRLTVL.

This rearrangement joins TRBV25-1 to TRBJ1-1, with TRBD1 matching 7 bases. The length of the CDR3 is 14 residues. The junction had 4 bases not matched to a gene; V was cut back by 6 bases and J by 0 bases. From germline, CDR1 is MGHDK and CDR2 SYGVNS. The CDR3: CASRETGMNTEAFF. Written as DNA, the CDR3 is TGTGCCAGCAGGGAGACAGGGATGAACACTGAAGCTTTCTTT. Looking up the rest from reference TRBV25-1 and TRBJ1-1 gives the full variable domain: EADIYQTPRYLVIGTGKKITLECSQTMGHDKMYWYQQDPGMELHLIHYSYGVNSTEKGDLSSESTVSRIRTEHFPLTLESARPSHTSQYLCASRETGMNTEAFFGQGTRLTVV.

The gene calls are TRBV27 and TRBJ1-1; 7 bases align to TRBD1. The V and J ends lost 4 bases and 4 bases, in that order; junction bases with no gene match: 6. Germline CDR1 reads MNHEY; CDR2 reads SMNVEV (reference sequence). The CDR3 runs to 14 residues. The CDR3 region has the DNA TGTGCCAGCAGTTCGCGACAGGGCGGCACTGAAGCTTTCTTT. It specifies CASSSRQGGTEAFF.

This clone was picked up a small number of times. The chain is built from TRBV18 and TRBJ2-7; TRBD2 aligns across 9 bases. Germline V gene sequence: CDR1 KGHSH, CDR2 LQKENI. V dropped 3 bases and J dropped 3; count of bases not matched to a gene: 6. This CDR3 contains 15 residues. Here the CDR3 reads CASSPGGGGHYEQYF. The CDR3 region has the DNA TGTGCCAGCTCACCGGGCGGGGGGGGACACTACGAGCAGTACTTC.

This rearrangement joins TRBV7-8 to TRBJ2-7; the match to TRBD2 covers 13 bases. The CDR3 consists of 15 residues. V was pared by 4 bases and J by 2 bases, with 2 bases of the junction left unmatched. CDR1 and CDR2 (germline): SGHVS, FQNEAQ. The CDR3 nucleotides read TGTGCCAGCAGCTGGACTAGCGGGGGACCCTACGAGCAGTACTTC. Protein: CASSWTSGGPYEQYF.

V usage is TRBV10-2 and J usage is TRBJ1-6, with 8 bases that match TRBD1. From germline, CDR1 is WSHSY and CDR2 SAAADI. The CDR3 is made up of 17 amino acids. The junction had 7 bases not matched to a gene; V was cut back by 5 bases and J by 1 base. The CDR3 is CASSNDRGGSYNSPLHF. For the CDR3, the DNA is TGCGCCAGCAGTAATGACAGGGGTGGATCCTATAATTCACCCCTCCACTTT.

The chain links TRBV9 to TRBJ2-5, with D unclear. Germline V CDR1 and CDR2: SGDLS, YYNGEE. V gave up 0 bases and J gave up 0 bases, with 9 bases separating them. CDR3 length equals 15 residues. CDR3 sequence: CASSVVGQDQETQYF. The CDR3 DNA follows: TGTGCCAGCAGCGTAGTTGGCCAGGACCAAGAGACCCAGTACTTC.

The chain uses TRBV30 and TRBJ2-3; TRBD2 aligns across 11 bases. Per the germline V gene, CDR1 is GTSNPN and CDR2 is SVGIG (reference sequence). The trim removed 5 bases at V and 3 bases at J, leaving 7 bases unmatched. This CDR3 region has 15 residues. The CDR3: CAWDISGGATDTQYF. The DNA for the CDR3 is TGTGCCTGGGATATTAGCGGGGGGGCGACAGATACGCAGTATTTT.

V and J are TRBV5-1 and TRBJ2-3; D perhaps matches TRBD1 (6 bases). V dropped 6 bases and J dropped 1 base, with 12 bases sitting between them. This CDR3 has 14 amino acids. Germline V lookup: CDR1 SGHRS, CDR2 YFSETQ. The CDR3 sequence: CASKDSFGTDTQYF. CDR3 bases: TGCGCCAGCAAGGACAGTTTCGGCACAGATACGCAGTATTTT.

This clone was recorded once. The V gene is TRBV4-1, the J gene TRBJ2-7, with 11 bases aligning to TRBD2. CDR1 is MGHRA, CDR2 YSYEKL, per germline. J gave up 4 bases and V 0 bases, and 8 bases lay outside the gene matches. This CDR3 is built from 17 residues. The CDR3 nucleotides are TGCGCCAGCAGCCAAGAAGTGAGGTCTAGCGGGAGGTACGAGCAGTACTTC. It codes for CASSQEVRSSGRYEQYF.

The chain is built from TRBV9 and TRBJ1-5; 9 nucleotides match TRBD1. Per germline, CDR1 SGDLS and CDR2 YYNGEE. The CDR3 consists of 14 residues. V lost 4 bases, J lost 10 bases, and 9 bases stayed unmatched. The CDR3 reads CASSPVGTGNPQHF. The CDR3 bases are TGTGCCAGCAGCCCAGTAGGGACAGGGAATCCCCAGCATTTT.

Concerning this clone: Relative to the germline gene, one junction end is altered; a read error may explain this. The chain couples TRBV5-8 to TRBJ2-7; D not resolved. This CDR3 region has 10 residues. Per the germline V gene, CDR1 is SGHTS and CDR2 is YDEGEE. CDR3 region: CASNSFEQYF. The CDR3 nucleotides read TGTGCCAGCAACTCCTTCGAGCAGTACTTC. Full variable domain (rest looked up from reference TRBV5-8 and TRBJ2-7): EAGVTQSPTHLIKTRGQQATLRCSPISGHTSVYWYQQALGLGLQFLLWYDEGEERNRGNFPPRFSGRQFPNYSSELNVNALELEDSALYLCASNSFEQYFGPGTRLTVT.

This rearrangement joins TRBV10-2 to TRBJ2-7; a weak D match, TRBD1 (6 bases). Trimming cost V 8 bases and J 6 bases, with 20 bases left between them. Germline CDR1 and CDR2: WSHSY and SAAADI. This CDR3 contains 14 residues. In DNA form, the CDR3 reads TGCGCCAGCGCGACGAGGGACACTCCCATCGAGCAGTACTTC. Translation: CASATRDTPIEQYF.

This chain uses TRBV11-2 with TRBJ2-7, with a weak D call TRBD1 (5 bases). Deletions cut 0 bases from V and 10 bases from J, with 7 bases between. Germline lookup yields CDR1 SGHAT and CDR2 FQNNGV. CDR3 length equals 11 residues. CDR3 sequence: CASSLEDSQYF. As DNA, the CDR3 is TGTGCCAGCAGCTTAGAAGACAGTCAGTACTTC.

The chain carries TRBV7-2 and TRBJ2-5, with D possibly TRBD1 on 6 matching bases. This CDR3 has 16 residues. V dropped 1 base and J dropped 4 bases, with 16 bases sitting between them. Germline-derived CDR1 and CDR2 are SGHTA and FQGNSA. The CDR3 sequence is CASSLDSGTTRETQYF. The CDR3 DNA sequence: TGTGCCAGCAGCTTAGATTCGGGGACAACCAGAGAGACCCAGTACTTC.

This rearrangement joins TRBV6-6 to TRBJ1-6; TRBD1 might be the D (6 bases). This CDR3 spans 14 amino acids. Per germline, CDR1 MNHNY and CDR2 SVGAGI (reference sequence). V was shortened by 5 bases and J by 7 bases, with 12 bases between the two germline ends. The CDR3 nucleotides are TGTGCCAGCAGTCTTGACAGGCAAAATTCACCCCTCCACTTT. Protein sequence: CASSLDRQNSPLHF.

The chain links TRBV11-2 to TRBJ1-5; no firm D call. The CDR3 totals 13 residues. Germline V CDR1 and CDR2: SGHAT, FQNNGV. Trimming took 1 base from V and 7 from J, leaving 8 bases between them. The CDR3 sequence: CASSLVEGQPQHF. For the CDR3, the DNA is TGTGCCAGCAGCTTAGTAGAGGGCCAGCCCCAGCATTTT. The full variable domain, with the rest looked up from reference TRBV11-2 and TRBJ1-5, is EAGVAQSPRYKIIEKRQSVAFWCNPISGHATLYWYQQILGQGPKLLIQFQNNGVVDDSQLPKDRFSAERLKGVDSTLKIQPAKLEDSAVYLCASSLVEGQPQHFGDGTRLSIL.

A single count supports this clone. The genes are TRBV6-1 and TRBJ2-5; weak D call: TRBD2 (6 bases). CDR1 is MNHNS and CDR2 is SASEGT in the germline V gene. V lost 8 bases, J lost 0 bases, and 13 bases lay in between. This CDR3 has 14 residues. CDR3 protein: CASQILANQETQYF. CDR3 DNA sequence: TGTGCCAGCCAAATTCTAGCGAACCAAGAGACCCAGTACTTC.

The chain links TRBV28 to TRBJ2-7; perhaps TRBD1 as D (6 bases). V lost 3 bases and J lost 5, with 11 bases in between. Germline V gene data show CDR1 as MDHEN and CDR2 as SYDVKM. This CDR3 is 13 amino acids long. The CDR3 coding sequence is TGTGCCAGCAGTTTTACAGGGTTCCACGAGCAGTACTTC. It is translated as CASSFTGFHEQYF. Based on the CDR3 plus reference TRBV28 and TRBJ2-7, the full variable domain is DVKVTQSSRYLVKRTGEKVFLECVQDMDHENMFWYRQDPGLGLRLIYFSYDVKMKEKGDIPEGYSVSREKKERFSLILESASTNQTSMYLCASSFTGFHEQYFGPGTRLTVT.

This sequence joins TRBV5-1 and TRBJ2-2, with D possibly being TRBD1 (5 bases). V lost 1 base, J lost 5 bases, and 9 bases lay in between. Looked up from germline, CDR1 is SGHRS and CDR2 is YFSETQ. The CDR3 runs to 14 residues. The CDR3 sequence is CASSLSPGTGELFF. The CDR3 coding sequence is TGCGCCAGCAGCTTGTCGCCAGGGACCGGGGAGCTGTTTTTT.

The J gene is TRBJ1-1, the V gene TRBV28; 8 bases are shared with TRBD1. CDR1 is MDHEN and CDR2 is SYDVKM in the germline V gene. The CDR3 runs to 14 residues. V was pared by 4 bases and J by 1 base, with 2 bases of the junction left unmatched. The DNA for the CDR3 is TGTGCCAGCAGTTCCGGACAGGGGAACACTGAAGCTTTCTTT. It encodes CASSSGQGNTEAFF.

The CDR3 DNA sequence: TGTGCCAGCAGCCCAGCAGGGGGTCGGTACGAGCAGTACTTC. Encoded protein: CASSPAGGRYEQYF. This sequence joins TRBV6-5 and TRBJ2-7, with 7 bases matching TRBD1. Germline V gene sequence: CDR1 MNHEY, CDR2 SVGAGI. V shed 6 bases, J shed 4 bases, and the junction held 9 bases outside the gene matches. CDR3 length: 14 amino acids.

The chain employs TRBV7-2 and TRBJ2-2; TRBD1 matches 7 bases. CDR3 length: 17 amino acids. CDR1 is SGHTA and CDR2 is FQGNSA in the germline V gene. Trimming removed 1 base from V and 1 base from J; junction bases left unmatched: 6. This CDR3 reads CASSLVIGTVNTGELFF. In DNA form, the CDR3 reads TGTGCCAGCAGCTTAGTCATAGGGACAGTGAACACCGGGGAGCTGTTTTTT.

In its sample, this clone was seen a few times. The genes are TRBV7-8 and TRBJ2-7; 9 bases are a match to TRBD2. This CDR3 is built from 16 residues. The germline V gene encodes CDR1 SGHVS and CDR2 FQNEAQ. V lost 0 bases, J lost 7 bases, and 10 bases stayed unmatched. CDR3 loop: CASSLALLGTSREQYF. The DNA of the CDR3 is TGTGCCAGCAGCTTAGCGCTTCTTGGGACTAGCCGGGAGCAGTACTTC. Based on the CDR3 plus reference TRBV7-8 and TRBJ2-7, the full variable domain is GAGVSQSPRYKVAKRGQDVALRCDPISGHVSLFWYQQALGQGPEFLTYFQNEAQLDKSGLPSDRFFAERPEGSVSTLKIQRTQQEDSAVYLCASSLALLGTSREQYFGPGTRLTVT.